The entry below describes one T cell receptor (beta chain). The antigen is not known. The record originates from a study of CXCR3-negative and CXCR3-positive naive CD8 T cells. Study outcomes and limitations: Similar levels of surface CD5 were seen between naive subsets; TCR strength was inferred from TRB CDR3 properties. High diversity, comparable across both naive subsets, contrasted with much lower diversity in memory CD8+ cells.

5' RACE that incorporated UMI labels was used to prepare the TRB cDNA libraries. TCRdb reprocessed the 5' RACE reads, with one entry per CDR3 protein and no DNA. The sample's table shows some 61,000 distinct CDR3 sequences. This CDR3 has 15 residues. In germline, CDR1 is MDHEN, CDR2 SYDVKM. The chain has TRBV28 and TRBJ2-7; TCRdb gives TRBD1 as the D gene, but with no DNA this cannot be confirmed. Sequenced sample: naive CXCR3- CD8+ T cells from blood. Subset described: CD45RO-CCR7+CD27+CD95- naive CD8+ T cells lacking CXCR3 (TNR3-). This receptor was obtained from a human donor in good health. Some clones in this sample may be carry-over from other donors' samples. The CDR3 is CASNPRLGDDYEQYF.